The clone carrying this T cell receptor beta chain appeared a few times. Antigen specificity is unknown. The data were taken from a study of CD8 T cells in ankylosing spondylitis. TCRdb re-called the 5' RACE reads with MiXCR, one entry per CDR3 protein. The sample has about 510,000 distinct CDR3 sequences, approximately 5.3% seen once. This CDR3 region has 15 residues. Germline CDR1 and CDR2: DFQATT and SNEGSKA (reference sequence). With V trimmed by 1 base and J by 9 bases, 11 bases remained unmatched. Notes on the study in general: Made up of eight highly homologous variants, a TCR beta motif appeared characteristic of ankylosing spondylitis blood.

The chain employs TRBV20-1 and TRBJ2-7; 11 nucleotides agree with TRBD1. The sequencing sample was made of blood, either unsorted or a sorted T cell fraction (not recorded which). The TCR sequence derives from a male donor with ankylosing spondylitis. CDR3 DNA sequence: TGCAGTGCTAGAGGCCCGGGACAGGGGGAAAGGATGCAGTACTTC. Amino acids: CSARGPGQGERMQYF.